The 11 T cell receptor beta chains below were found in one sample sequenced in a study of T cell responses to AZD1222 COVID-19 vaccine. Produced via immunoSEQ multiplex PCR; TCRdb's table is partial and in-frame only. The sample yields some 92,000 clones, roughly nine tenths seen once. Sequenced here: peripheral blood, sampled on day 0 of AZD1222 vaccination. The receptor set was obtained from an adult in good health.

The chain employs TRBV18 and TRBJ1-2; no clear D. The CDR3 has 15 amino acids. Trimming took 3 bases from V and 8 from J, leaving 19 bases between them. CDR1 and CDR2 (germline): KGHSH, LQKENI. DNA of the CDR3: TGTGCCAGCTCACCGGGAACAAGGGAGGTGTCCGGCTACACCTTC. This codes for CASSPGTREVSGYTF.

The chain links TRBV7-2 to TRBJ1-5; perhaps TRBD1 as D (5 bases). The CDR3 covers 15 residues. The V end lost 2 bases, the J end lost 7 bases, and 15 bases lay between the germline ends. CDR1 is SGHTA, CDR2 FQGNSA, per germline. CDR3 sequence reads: CASSLSWGGNQPQHF. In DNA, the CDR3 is TGTGCCAGCAGCTTATCTTGGGGGGGAAACCAGCCCCAGCATTTT.

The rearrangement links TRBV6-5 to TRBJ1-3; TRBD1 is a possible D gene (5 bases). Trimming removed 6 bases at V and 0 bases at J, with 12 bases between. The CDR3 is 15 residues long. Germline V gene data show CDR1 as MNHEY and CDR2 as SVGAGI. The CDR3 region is CASRLPGGSGNTIYF. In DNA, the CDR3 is TGTGCCAGCAGGCTGCCGGGGGGCTCTGGAAACACCATATATTTT.

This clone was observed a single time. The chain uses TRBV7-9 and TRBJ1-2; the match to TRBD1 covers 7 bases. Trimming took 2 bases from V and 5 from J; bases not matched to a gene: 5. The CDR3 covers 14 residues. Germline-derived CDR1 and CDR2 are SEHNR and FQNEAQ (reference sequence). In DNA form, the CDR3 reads TGTGCCAGCAGCTTAACACAGGGGAGATATGGCTACACCTTC. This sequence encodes CASSLTQGRYGYTF.

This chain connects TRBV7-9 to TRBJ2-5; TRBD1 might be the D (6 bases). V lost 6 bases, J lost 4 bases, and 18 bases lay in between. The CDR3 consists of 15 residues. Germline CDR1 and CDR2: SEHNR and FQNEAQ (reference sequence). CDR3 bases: TGTGCCAGCAGTCCGGACAGTTACTCGCCAGAGACCCAGTACTTC. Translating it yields CASSPDSYSPETQYF.

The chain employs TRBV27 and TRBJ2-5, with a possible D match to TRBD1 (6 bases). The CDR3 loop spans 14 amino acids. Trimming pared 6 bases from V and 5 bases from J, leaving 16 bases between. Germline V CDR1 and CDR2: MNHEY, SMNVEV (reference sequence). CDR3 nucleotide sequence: TGTGCCAGCAGCAGGGGACAAGCCAGGGAGACCCAGTACTTC. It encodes CASSRGQARETQYF.

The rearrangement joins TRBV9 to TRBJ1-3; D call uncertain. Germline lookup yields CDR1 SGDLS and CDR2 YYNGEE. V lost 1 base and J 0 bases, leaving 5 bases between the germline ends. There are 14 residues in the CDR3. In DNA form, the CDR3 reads TGTGCCAGCAGCGTATTGTCCTCTGGAAACACCATATATTTT. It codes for CASSVLSSGNTIYF.

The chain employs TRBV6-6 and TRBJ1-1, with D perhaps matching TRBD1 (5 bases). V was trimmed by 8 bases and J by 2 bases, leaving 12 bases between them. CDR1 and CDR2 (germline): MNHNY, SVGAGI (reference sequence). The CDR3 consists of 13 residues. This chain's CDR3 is CASADGQNTEAFF. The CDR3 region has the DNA TGTGCCAGCGCCGACGGACAAAACACTGAAGCTTTCTTT.

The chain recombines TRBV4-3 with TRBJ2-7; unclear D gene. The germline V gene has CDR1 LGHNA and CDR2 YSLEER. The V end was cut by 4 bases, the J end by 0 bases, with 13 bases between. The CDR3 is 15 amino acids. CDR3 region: CASSPRPLSSYEQYF. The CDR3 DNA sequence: TGCGCCAGCAGCCCGCGGCCCCTGAGCTCCTACGAGCAGTACTTC.

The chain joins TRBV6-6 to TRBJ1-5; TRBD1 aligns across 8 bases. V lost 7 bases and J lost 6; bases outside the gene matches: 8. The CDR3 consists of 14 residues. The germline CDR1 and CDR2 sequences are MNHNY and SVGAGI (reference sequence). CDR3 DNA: TGTGCCAGCACCGTTAGGACAGGGAGTCAGCCCCAGCATTTT. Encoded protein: CASTVRTGSQPQHF.

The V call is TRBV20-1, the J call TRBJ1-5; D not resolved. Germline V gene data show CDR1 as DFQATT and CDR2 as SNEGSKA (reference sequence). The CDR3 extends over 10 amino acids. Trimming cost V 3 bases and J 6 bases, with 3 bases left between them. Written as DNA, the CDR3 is TGCAGTGCTAGGGCTCAGCCCCAGCATTTT. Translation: CSARAQPQHF.